This T cell receptor beta chain is from a study of siplizumab effects on memory and regulatory T cells. This table comes from immunoSEQ multiplex PCR, and its TCRdb copy is limited to in-frame clones, with some not included. The data show tens of thousands of clones, with around nine tenths seen just once and around 1.6% held by the top ten. This CDR3 has 17 amino acids. The J segment lost 5 bases and the V segment lost 3 bases, leaving 15 bases of the junction unmatched. CDR1 and CDR2 (germline): SGDLS, YYNGEE. The sample comprised Tregs sorted from blood. The source is a human donor in good health. This sequence joins TRBV9 and TRBJ2-5; 8 nucleotides align to TRBD2. CDR3 DNA sequence: TGTGCCAGCAGCGCCGACATTGACGGGAGGGCCAGGGAGACCCAGTACTTC. Protein: CASSADIDGRARETQYF. Drawing the rest from reference TRBV9 and TRBJ2-5, the complete variable domain is DSGVTQTPKHLITATGQRVTLRCSPRSGDLSVYWYQQSLDQGLQFLIQYYNGEERAKGNILERFSAQQFPDLHSELNLSSLELGDSALYFCASSADIDGRARETQYFGPGTRLLVL.